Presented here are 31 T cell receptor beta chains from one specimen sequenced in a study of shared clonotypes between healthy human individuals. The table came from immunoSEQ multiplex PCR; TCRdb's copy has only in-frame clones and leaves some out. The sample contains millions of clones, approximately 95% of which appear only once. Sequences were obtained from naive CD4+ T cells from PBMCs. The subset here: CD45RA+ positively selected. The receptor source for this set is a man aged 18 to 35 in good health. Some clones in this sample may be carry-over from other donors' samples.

CDR3 protein: CASSLDTGSNTGELFF. CDR3 nucleotides: TGTGCCAGCAGCTTAGACACAGGGTCCAACACCGGGGAGCTGTTTTTT. The chain employs TRBV7-2 and TRBJ2-2, with a weak D call TRBD1 (6 bases). The germline V gene encodes CDR1 SGHTA and CDR2 FQGNSA. Trimming took 1 base from V and 2 from J, leaving 11 bases between them. This CDR3 is built from 16 residues.

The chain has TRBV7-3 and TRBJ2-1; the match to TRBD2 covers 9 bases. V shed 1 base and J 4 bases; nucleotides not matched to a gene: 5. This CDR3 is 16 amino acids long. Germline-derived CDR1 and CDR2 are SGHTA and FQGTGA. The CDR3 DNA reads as TGTGCCAGCAGCTTAATGGGGACTAGCAGTTACAATGAGCAGTTCTTC. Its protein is CASSLMGTSSYNEQFF. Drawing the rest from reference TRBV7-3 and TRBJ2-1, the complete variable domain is GAGVSQTPSNKVTEKGKYVELRCDPISGHTALYWYRQSLGQGPEFLIYFQGTGAADDSGLPNDRFFAVRPEGSVSTLKIQRTERGDSAVYLCASSLMGTSSYNEQFFGPGTRLTVL.

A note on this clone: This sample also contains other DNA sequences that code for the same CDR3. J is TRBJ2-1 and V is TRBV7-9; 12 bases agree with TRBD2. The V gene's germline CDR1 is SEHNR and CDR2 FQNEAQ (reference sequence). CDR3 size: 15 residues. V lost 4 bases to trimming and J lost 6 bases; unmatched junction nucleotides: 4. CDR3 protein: CASSSPGLAGNEQFF. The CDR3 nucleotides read TGTGCCAGCAGCTCCCCGGGACTAGCGGGCAATGAGCAGTTCTTC.

In DNA form, the CDR3 reads TGCGCCAGCAGCCCATCCGGGGGGGGCTACACCTTC. Translated, it gives CASSPSGGGYTF. J is TRBJ1-2 and V is TRBV5-1, with D possibly matching TRBD1 (5 bases). V lost 4 bases and J lost 8, with 12 bases in between. This CDR3 is built from 12 residues. Germline CDR1 SGHRS, CDR2 YFSETQ.

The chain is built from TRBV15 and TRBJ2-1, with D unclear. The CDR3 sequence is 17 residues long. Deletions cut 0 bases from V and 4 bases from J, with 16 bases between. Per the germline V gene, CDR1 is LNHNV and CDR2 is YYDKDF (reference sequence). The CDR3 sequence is CATSRDLVFAAYNEQFF. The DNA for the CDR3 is TGTGCCACCAGCAGAGATCTGGTGTTCGCAGCTTACAATGAGCAGTTCTTC.

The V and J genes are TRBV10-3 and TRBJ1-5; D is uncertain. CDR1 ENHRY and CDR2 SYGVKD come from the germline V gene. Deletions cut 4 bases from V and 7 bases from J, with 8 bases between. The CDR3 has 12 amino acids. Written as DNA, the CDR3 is TGTGCCATCAGTGGGGCGGGACAGCCCCAGCATTTT. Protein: CAISGAGQPQHF.

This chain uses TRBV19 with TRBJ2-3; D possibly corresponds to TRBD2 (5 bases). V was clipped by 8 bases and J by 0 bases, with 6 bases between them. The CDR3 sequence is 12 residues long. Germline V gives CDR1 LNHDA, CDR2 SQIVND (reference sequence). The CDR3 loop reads CASEGSTDTQYF. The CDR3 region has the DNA TGTGCCAGTGAGGGAAGCACAGATACGCAGTATTTT.

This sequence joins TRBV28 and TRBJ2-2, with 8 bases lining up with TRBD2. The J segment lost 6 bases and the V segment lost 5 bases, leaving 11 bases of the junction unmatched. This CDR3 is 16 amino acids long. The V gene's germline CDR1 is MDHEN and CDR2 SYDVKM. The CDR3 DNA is TGTGCCAGCAGTCTTAGCGGGACCGCCCGCGCCGGGGAGCTGTTTTTT. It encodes CASSLSGTARAGELFF.

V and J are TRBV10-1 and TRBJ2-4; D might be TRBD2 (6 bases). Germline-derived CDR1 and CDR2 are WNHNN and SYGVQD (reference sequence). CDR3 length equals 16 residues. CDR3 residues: CATAGREEMAKNIQYF. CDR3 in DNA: TGCGCGACGGCGGGCAGGGAGGAGATGGCCAAAAACATTCAGTACTTC.

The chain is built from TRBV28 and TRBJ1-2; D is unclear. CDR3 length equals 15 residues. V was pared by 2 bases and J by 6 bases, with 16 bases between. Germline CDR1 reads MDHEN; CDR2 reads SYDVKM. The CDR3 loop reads CASSLGSRNTNGYTF. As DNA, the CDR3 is TGTGCCAGCAGTTTAGGCAGCCGCAATACAAATGGCTACACCTTC.

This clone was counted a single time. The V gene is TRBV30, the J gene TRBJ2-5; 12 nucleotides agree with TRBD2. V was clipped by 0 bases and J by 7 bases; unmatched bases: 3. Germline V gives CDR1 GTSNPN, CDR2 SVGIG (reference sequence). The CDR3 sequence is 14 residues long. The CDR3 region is CAWSVSSGRVTQYF. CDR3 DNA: TGTGCCTGGAGTGTGTCTAGCGGGAGGGTGACCCAGTACTTC.

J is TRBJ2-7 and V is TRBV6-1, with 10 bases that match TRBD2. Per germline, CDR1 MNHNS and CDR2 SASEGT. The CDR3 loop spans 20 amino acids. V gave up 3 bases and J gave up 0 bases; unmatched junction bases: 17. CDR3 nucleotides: TGTGCCAGCAGTGATTGGGGGGGGGTAGCGGGAGGCCCGACCTCCTACGAGCAGTACTTC. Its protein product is CASSDWGGVAGGPTSYEQYF.

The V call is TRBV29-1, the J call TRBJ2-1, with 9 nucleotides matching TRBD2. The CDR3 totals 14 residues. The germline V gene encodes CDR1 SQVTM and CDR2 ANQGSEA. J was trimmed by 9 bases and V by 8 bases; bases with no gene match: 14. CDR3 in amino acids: CSTRVASGMGEQFF. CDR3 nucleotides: TGCAGCACCCGGGTGGCTAGCGGGATGGGTGAGCAGTTCTTC.

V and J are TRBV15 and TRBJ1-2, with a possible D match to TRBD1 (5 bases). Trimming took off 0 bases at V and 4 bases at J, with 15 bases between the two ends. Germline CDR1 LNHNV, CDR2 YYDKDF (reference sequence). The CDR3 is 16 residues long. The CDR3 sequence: CATSRDGRGSVYGYTF. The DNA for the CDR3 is TGTGCCACCAGCAGAGATGGGCGGGGCTCAGTCTATGGCTACACCTTC.

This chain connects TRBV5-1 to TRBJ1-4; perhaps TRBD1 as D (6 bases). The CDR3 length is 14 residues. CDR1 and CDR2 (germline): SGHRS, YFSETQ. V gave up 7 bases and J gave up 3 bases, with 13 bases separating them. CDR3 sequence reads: CASGPGQPNEKLFF. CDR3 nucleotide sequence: TGCGCCAGCGGCCCAGGACAGCCTAATGAAAAACTGTTTTTT.

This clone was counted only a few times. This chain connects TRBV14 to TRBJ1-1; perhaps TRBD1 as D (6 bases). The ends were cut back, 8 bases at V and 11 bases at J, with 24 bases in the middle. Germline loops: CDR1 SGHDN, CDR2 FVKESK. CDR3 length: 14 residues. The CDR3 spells CASRMQAGGRGAFF. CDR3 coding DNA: TGTGCCAGCCGTATGCAAGCGGGGGGCCGAGGGGCTTTCTTT.

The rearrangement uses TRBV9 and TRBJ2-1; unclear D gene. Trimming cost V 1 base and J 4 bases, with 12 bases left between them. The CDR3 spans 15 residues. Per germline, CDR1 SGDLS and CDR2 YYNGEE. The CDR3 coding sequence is TGTGCCAGCAGCGTATCCTGGACGTCATACAATGAGCAGTTCTTC. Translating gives CASSVSWTSYNEQFF.

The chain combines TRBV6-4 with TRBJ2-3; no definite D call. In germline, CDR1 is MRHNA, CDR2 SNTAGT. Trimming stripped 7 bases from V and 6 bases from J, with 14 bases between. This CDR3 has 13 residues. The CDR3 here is CASILPGGDTQYF. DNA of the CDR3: TGTGCCAGCATCTTACCCGGTGGGGATACGCAGTATTTT.

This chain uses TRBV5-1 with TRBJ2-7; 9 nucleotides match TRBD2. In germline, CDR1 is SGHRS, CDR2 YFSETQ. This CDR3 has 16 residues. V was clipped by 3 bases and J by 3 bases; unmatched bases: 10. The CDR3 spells CASSSGLAQWDYEQYF. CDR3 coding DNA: TGCGCCAGCAGCTCAGGACTAGCGCAATGGGACTACGAGCAGTACTTC.

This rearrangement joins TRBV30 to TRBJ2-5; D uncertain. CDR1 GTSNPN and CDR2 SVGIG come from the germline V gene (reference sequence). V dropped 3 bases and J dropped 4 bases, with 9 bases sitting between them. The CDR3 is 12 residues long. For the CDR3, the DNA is TGTGCCTGGAGCCCAGGCGCAGAGACCCAGTACTTC. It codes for CAWSPGAETQYF.

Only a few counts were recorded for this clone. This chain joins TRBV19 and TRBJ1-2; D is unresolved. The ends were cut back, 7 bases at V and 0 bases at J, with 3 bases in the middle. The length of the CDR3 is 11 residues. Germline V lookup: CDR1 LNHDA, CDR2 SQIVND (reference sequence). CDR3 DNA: TGTGCCAGTACCTCTAACTATGGCTACACCTTC. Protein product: CASTSNYGYTF.

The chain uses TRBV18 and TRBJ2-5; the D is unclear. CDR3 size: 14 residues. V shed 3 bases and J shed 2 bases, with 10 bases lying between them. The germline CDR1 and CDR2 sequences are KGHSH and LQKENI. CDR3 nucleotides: TGTGCCAGCTCACCGCAACAGACTCAAGAGACCCAGTACTTC. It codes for CASSPQQTQETQYF.

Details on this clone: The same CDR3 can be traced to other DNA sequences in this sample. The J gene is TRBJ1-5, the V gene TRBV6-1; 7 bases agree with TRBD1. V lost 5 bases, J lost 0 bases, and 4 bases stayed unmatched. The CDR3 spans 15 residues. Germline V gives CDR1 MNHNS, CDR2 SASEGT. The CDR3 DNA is TGTGCCAGCAGTAGACAGGGAAATAGCAATCAGCCCCAGCATTTT. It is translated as CASSRQGNSNQPQHF.

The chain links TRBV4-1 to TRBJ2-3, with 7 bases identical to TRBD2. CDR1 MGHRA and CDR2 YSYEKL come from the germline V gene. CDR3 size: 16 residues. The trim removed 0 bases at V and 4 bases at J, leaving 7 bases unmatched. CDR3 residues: CASSQDVAGRADTQYF. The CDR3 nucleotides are TGCGCCAGCAGCCAAGACGTAGCGGGTCGGGCAGATACGCAGTATTTT.

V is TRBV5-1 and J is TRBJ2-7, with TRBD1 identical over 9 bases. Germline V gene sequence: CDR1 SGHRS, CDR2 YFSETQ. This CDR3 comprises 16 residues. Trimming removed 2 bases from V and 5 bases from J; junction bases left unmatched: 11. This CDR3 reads CASSFTSGTGSHEQYF. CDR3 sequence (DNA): TGCGCCAGCAGCTTCACATCCGGGACAGGGTCCCACGAGCAGTACTTC.

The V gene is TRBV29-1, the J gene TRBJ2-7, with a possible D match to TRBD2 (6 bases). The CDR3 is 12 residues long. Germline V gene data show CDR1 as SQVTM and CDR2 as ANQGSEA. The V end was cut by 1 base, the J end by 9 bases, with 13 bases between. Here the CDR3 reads CSVEGQGGAQYF. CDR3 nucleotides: TGCAGCGTTGAAGGTCAGGGAGGAGCGCAGTACTTC.

For the CDR3, the DNA is TGTGCCAGCTCACCCGTAGACTCCGCGAACACCGGGGAGCTGTTTTTT. The encoded protein is CASSPVDSANTGELFF. The J gene is TRBJ2-2, the V gene TRBV18; no firm D call. V was clipped by 3 bases and J by 0 bases, with 11 bases between them. The CDR3 loop spans 16 amino acids. Germline V gene sequence: CDR1 KGHSH, CDR2 LQKENI.

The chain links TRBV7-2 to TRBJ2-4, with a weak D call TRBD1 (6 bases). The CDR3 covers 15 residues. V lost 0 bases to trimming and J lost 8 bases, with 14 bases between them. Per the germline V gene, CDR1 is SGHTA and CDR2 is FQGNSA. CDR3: CASSLAGDTGDIQYF. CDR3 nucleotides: TGTGCCAGCAGCTTAGCTGGGGACACCGGGGACATTCAGTACTTC.

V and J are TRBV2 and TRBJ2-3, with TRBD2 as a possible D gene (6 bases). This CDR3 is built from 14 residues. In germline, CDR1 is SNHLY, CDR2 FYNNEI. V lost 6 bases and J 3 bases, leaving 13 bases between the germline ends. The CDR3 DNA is TGTGCCAGCAGGTACCGGGAGTATACAGATACGCAGTATTTT. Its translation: CASRYREYTDTQYF.

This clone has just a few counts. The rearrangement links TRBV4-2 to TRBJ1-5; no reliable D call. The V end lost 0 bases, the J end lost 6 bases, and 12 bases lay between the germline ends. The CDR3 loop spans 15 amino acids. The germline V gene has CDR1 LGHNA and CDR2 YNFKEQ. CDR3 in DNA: TGTGCCAGCAGCCAAGATGAGAAGGGTCTTCAGCCCCAGCATTTT. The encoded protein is CASSQDEKGLQPQHF.

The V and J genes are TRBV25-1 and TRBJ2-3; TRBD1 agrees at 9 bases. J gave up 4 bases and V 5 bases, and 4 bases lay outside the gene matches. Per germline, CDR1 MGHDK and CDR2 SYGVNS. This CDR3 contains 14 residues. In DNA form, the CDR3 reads TGTGCCAGCAGTCCGACAGGGGGGGCAGATACGCAGTATTTT. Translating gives CASSPTGGADTQYF.